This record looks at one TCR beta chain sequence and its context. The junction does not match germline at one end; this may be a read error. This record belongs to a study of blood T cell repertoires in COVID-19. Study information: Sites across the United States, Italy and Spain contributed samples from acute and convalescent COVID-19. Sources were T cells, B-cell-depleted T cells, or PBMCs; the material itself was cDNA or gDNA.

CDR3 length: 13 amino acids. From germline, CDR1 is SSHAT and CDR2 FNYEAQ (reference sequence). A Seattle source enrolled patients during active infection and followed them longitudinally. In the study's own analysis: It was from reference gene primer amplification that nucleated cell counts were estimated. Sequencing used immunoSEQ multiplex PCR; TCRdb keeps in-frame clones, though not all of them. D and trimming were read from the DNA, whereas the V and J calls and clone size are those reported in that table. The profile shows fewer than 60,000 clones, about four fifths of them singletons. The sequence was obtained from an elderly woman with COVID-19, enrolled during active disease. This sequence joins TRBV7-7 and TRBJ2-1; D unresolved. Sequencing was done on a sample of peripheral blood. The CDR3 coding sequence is TGTGCTAGCAGCTTTTCAGGTTTCGATGAGCAGTTCTTC. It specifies CASSFSGFDEQFF.